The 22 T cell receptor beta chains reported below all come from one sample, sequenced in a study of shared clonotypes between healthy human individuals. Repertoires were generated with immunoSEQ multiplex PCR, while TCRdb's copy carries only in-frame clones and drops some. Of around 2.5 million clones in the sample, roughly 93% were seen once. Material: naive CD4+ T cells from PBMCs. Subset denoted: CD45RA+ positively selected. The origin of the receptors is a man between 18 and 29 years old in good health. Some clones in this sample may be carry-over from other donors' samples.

In nucleotides, the CDR3 is TGTGCCAGTAAGTTAGGGGGCACCAATCAGCCCCAGCATTTT. The encoded protein is CASKLGGTNQPQHF. The chain carries TRBV19 and TRBJ1-5, with 7 bases matching TRBD1. CDR3 length: 14 amino acids. Germline-derived CDR1 and CDR2 are LNHDA and SQIVND (reference sequence). The junction had 6 bases not matched to a gene; V was cut back by 7 bases and J by 3 bases.

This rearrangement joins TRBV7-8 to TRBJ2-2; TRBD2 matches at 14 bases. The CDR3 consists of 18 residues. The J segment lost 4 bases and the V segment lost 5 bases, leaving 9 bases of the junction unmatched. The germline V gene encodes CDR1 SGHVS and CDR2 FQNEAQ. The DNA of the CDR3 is TGTGCCAGCAGCGTGAGACTAGCGGGAGGGCCTCGCACCGGGGAGCTGTTTTTT. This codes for CASSVRLAGGPRTGELFF. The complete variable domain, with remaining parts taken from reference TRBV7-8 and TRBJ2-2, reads GAGVSQSPRYKVAKRGQDVALRCDPISGHVSLFWYQQALGQGPEFLTYFQNEAQLDKSGLPSDRFFAERPEGSVSTLKIQRTQQEDSAVYLCASSVRLAGGPRTGELFFGEGSRLTVL.

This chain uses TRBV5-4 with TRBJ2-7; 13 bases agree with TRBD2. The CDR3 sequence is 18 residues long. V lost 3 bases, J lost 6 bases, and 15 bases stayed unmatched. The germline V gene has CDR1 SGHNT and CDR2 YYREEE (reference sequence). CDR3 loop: CASSSPRTTSGRAVEQYF. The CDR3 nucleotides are TGTGCCAGCAGCTCCCCCCGGACAACTAGCGGGAGGGCCGTCGAGCAGTACTTC. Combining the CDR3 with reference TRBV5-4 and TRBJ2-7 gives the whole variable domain ETGVTQSPTHLIKTRGQQVTLRCSSQSGHNTVSWYQQALGQGPQFIFQYYREEENGRGNFPPRFSGLQFPNYSSELNVNALELDDSALYLCASSSPRTTSGRAVEQYFGPGTRLTVT.

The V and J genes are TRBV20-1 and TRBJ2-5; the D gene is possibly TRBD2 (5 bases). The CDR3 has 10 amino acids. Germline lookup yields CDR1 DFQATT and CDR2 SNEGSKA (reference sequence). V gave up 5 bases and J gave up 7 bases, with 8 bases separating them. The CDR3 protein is CSALSVTQYF. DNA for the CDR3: TGCAGTGCTCTTAGCGTGACCCAGTACTTC.

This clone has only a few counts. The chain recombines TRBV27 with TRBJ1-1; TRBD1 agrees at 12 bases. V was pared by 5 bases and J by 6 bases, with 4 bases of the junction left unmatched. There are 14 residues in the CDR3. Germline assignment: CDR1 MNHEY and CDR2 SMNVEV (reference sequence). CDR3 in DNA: TGTGCCAGCAGTAGGGGACAGGGGGCAGCTGAAGCTTTCTTT. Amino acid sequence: CASSRGQGAAEAFF.

For the CDR3, the DNA is TGTGCCAGCAGCCGGACCCCCAGCGGGAGCAGGGAGACCCAGTACTTC. Its translation: CASSRTPSGSRETQYF. This rearrangement joins TRBV4-2 to TRBJ2-5; 8 positions match TRBD2. V shed 4 bases and J 5 bases; nucleotides not matched to a gene: 12. This CDR3 has 16 amino acids. Germline-derived CDR1 and CDR2 are LGHNA and YNFKEQ.

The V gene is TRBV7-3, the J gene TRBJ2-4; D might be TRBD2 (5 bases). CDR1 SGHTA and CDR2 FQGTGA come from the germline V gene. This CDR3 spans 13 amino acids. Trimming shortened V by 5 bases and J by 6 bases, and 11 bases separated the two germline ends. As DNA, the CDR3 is TGTGCCAGCAGCCCCGGGGTTGGAAACATTCAGTACTTC. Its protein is CASSPGVGNIQYF. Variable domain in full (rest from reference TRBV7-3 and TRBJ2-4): GAGVSQTPSNKVTEKGKYVELRCDPISGHTALYWYRQSLGQGPEFLIYFQGTGAADDSGLPNDRFFAVRPEGSVSTLKIQRTERGDSAVYLCASSPGVGNIQYFGAGTRLSVL.

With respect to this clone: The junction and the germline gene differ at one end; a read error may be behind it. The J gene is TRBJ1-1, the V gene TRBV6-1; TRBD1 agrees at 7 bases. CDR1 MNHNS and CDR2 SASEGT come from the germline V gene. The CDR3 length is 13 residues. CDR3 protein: CASSVQGNTEALF. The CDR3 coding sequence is TGTGCCAGCAGTGTACAGGGGAACACTGAAGCTCTCTTT.

This CDR3 reads CASSFGPSGSTDTQYF. The DNA of the CDR3 is TGTGCCAGCAGCTTTGGTCCTAGCGGGAGCACAGATACGCAGTATTTT. The rearrangement links TRBV28 to TRBJ2-3; the match to TRBD2 covers 8 bases. There are 16 residues in the CDR3. Germline CDR1 MDHEN, CDR2 SYDVKM. With V trimmed by 6 bases and J by 0 bases, 8 bases remained unmatched.

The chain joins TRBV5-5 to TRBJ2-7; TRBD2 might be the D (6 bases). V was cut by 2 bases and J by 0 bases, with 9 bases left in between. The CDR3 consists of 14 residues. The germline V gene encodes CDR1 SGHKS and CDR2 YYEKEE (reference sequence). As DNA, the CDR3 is TGTGCCAGCAGCTTCACCGGGAGCTCCTACGAGCAGTACTTC. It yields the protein CASSFTGSSYEQYF. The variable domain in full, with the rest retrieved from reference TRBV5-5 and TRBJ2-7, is DAGVTQSPTHLIKTRGQQVTLRCSPISGHKSVSWYQQVLGQGPQFIFQYYEKEERGRGNFPDRFSARQFPNYSSELNVNALLLGDSALYLCASSFTGSSYEQYFGPGTRLTVT.

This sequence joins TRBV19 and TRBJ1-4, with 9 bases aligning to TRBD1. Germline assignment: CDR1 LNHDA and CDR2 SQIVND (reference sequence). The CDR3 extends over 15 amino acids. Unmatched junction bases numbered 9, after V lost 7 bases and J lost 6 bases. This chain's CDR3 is CASTYRGLTHEKLFF. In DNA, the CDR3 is TGTGCCAGTACGTACAGGGGGCTTACGCATGAAAAACTGTTTTTT.

The CDR3 loop is CASSQAQRSYEQYF. CDR3 coding DNA: TGTGCCAGCAGCCAAGCACAGAGAAGCTACGAGCAGTACTTC. The V and J genes are TRBV4-2 and TRBJ2-7; D gene ambiguous. Germline loops: CDR1 LGHNA, CDR2 YNFKEQ. V was cut by 1 base and J by 3 bases, with 10 bases left in between. The CDR3 runs 14 residues.

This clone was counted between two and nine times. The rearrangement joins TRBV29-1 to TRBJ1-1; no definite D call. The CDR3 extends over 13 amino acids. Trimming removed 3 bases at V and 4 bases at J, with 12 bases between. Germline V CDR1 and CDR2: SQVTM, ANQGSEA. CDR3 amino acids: CSVDVFLGTEAFF. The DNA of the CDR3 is TGCAGCGTTGATGTCTTTTTGGGCACTGAAGCTTTCTTT.

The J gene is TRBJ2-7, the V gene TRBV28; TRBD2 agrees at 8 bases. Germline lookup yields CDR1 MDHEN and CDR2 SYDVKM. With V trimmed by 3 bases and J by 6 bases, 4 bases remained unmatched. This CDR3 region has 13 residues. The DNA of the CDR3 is TGTGCCAGCAGTTTCCCCGGGAGGGTCGAGCAGTACTTC. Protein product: CASSFPGRVEQYF. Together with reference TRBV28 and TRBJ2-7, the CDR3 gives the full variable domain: DVKVTQSSRYLVKRTGEKVFLECVQDMDHENMFWYRQDPGLGLRLIYFSYDVKMKEKGDIPEGYSVSREKKERFSLILESASTNQTSMYLCASSFPGRVEQYFGPGTRLTVT.

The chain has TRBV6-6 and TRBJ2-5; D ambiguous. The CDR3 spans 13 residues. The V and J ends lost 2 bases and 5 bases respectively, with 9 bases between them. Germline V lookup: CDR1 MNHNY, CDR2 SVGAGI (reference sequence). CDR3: CASSYVSPETQYF. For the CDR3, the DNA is TGTGCCAGCAGTTACGTCAGCCCGGAGACCCAGTACTTC.

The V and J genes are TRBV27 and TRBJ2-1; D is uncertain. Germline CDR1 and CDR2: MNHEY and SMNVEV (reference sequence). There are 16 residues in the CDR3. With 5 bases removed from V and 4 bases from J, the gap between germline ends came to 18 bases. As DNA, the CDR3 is TGTGCCAGCAGTGTGAACGGACCAAGAACGTACAATGAGCAGTTCTTC. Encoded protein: CASSVNGPRTYNEQFF.

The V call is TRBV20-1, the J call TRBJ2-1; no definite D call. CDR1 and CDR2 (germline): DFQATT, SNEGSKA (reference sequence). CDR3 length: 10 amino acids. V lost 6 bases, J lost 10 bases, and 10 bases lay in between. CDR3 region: CSAPGPEQFF. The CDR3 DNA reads TGCAGTGCCCCGGGTCCGGAGCAGTTCTTC.

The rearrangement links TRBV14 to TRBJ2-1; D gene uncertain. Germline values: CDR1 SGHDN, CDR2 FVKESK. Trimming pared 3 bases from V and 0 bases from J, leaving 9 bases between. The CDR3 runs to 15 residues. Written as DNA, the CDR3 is TGTGCCAGCAGCCACACTCTGTACTCCTACAATGAGCAGTTCTTC. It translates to CASSHTLYSYNEQFF.

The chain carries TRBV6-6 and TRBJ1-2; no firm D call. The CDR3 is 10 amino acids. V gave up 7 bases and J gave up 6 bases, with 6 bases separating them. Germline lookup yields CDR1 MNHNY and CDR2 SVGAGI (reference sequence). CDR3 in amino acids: CASKDNGYTF. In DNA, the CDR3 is TGTGCCAGCAAAGATAATGGCTACACCTTC.

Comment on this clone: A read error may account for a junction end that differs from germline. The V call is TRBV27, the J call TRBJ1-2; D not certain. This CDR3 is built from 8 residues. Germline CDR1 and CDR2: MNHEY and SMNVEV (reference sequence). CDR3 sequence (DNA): TGTGCCAGCAACCTTCTTACTTTC. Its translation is CASNLLTF.

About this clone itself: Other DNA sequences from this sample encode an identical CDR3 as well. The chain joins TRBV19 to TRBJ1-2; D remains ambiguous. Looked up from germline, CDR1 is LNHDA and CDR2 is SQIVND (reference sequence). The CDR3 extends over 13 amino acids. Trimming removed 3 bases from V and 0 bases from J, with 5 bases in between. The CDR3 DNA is TGTGCCAGTAGTATGGAGGCTAACTATGGCTACACCTTC. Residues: CASSMEANYGYTF.

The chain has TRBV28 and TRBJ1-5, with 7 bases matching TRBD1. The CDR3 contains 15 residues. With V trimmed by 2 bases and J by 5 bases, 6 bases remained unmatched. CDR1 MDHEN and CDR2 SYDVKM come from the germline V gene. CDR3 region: CASSLGGTVYQPQHF. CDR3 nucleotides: TGTGCCAGCAGTTTAGGGGGGACAGTTTATCAGCCCCAGCATTTT.